The following is a T cell receptor (beta chain) sequence with its context. This record belongs to a study of blood T cell repertoires in COVID-19. With V trimmed by 7 bases and J by 7 bases, 15 bases remained unmatched. Germline CDR1 is MDHEN and CDR2 is SYDVKM. This CDR3 is 17 amino acids long. Authors' data handling: Reference gene primers were amplified, and this amplification served to estimate nucleated cell counts. Sequencing was performed with immunoSEQ multiplex PCR; in TCRdb, only in-frame clones are kept and a portion is missing. V, J and clone size reflect that table, while D and trimming were determined from the DNA. The repertoire has more than 85,000 clones, about four fifths of them found once; the top ten carry about a quarter.

The rearrangement links TRBV28 to TRBJ1-6; TRBD1 aligns across 8 bases. The sequencing sample was made of peripheral blood. The sequence came from a human donor in a cohort sampled during active COVID-19. Here the CDR3 reads CASNGDRWLRVNSPLHF. DNA for the CDR3: TGTGCCAGCAATGGGGACAGGTGGTTGAGAGTAAATTCACCCCTCCACTTT.